This T cell receptor (beta chain) was identified in a study (dated by TCRdb to the mid-2010s). Concerning the study at large: Whether tumor-infiltrating Tregs in breast cancer are recruited from blood Tregs or converted in situ from other CD4+ T cell subsets was tested. Summary of the overall study and its limitations: The greatest overlap of tumor-infiltrating Treg TCR alpha and beta sequences was observed with tumor naive CD4+ T cells, followed by blood naive CD4+ T cells. The validation in the larger cohort was limited to a single TCR beta V-J rearrangement instead of whole repertoires. Tumor memory CD4+ T cell TCR gene usage was found to cluster with blood and lymph node memory CD4+ cells and with lymph node naive CD4+ cells.

Here V drops 5 bases and J drops 5 bases, and the junction holds 18 bases not matched to any gene. The CDR3 numbers 19 residues from cysteine through phenylalanine. Just the 57-base CDR3 DNA is kept, in frame starting at base 1. The germline V gene yields MGHRA for CDR1 and YSYEKL for CDR2. This clonotype was detected only a few times. Its specific antigen is unknown. No base-level quality is on record; no much larger clone is a single base apart. Full-length TCR variable regions were amplified by 5' RACE PCR using constant-region reverse primers, and then by semi-nested PCR using Nested Universal Primer A. Using the ReliaPrep RNA Cell Miniprep System, total RNA was extracted, and the SMARTer RACE 5'/3' Kit was then used to reverse transcribe the RNA into 5'RACE-ready cDNA. Multiplex adaptors were used to barcode full-length TCR alpha and beta libraries, and the barcoded libraries were sequenced on an Illumina MiSeq. The authors' analysis ran thus. For each of nine subset-tissue groups, sequencing data from the five patients were combined, and the groups were compared by unsupervised clustering of TCR gene usage. The Morisita-Horn index was used to calculate repertoire similarity, with shared sequences weighted by how much each contributed to each repertoire. TCRdb reprocessed the public reads (quality trimming at Q25 with fastp, clone calling with MiXCR) and kept in-frame beta chains. Merged by CDR3 protein, the rows form single entries marked with the most common genes and DNA. The V and J calls come from TCRdb's annotation, not from the publication. The sample table records some 60,000 distinct CDR3 sequences; 25% to 35% of these occur just once. Of the sample, 2.3% is held by the ten largest clones.

Naive CD4+ T cells were purified with the Miltenyi Naive CD4+ T Cell Isolation kit, with Tregs depleted using CD25 microbeads. Tregs, naive and memory CD4+ T cells from tumor, blood and ipsilateral draining lymph nodes of five breast cancer patients underwent full-length TCR alpha and beta sequencing. Tumor tissue, along with lymph nodes from ipsilateral axillary dissection, was perfused with PBS, minced, and then digested using collagenase I and hyaluronidase. FACS confirmed that the sorted cell populations were more than 90% pure. The sequence was obtained from a female donor with breast cancer. The chain is made from TRBV4-1 and TRBJ2-2; 9 central bases correspond to TRBD1. The sequencing sample was made of tumor-infiltrating naive CD4+ T cells sorted from the breast tumor. The cell subset or site label on this specimen signifies: naive CD4+ T cells, CD4+CD45RA+CD25-. The DNA is TGCGCCAGCAGCGGAGCCTCTCGGGGACAGGGAGTATTGACCGGGGAGCTGTTTTTT. Protein translation: CASSGASRGQGVLTGELFF.